This T cell receptor beta chain was captured in a study of T cell responses to AZD1222 COVID-19 vaccine. V was clipped by 5 bases and J by 6 bases, with 10 bases between them. Looked up from germline, CDR1 is MNHEY and CDR2 is SVGAGI. The CDR3 has 13 residues. Overall study results and limits: Spike-specific TCR repertoires showed rising breadth and depth after two AZD1222 doses. A mostly white British donor set with more females was recruited, and clonal diversity was possibly underestimated.

Profiled with immunoSEQ multiplex PCR; TCRdb holds only in-frame clones, not every one. The top ten hold 9% to 12% of the sample, which has 85,000 to 90,000 clones, 85% to 90% seen once. Remarks on this clone: Antigen: not known.

This material consisted of peripheral blood, taken on day 0 of MenACWY control vaccination. The chain recombines TRBV6-5 with TRBJ2-2; D not certain. This receptor was obtained from an adult in good health. CDR3 nucleotide sequence: TGTGCCAGCAGTACGGACCTGGCCGGGGAGCTGTTTTTT. This gives the protein CASSTDLAGELFF.